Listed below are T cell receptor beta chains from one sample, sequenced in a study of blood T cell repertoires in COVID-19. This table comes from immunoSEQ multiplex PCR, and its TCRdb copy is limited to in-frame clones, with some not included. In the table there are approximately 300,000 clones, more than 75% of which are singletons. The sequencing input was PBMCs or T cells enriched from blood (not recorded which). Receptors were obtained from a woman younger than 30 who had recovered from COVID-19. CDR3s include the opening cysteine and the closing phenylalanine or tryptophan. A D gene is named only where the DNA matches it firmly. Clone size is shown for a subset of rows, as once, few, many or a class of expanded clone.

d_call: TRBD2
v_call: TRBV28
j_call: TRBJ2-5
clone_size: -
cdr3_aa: CASSSGTTTQETQYF
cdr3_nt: TGTGCCAGCAGTTCCGGGACTACGACCCAAGAGACCCAGTACTTC

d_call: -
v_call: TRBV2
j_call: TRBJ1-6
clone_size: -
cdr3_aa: CASSVVGDYNSPLHF
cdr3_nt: TGTGCCAGCAGTGTGGTAGGGGACTATAATTCACCCCTCCACTTT

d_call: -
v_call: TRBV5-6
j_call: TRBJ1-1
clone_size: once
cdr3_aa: CASSRTANTEAFF
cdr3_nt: TGTGCCAGCAGCCGGACAGCCAACACTGAAGCTTTCTTT

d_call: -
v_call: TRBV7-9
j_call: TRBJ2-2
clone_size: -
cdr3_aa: CASSFPTGVTGELFF
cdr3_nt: TGTGCCAGCAGCTTTCCTACGGGAGTGACCGGGGAGCTGTTTTTT

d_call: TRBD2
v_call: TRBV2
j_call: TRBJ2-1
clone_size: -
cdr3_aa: CASTGLAGREQFF
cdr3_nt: TGTGCCAGCACCGGACTAGCGGGCCGTGAGCAGTTCTTC

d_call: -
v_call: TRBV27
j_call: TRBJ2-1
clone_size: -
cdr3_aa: CASSSGLTNNEQFF
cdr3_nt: TGTGCCAGCAGTTCTGGACTAACTAACAATGAGCAGTTCTTC

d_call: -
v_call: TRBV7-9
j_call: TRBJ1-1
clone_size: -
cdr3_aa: CASSLGGPGWTEAFF
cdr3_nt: TGTGCCAGCAGCTTAGGGGGTCCAGGGTGGACTGAAGCTTTCTTT

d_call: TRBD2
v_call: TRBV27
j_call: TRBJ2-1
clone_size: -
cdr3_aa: CASSPRLAGGEEQFF
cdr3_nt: TGTGCCAGCAGTCCCAGACTAGCGGGGGGGGAAGAGCAGTTCTTC

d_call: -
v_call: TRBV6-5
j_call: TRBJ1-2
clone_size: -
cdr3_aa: CASKRRDYGYTF
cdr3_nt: TGTGCCAGCAAGCGACGGGACTATGGCTACACCTTC

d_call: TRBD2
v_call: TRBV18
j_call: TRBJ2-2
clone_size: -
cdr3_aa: CASSPFSGGANTGELFF
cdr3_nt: TGTGCCAGCTCCCCGTTTAGCGGGGGGGCGAACACCGGGGAGCTGTTTTTT

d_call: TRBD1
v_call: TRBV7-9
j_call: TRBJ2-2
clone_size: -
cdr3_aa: CASSSVAGGAAGELFF
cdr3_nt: TGTGCCAGCAGCTCTGTGGCAGGGGGCGCCGCCGGGGAGCTGTTTTTT

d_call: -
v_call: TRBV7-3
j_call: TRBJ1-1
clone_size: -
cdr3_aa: CASSLTGPGTEAFF
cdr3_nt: TGTGCCAGCAGCTTAACAGGGCCGGGAACTGAAGCTTTCTTT

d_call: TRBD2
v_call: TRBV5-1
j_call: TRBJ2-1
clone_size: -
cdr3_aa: CASSWPTSGGEGHYNEQFF
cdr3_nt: TGCGCCAGCAGCTGGCCGACTAGCGGGGGAGAAGGGCACTACAATGAGCAGTTCTTC

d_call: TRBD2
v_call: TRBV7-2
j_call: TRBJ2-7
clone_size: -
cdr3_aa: CASSFLAGGNLVYEQYF
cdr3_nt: TGTGCCAGCAGCTTCCTAGCGGGGGGGAACTTAGTATACGAGCAGTACTTC

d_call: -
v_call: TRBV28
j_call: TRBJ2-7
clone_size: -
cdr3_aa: CASWAGPSYEQYF
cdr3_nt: TGTGCCAGCTGGGCGGGGCCATCCTACGAGCAGTACTTC

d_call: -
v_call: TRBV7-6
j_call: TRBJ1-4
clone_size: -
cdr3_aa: CASSPREQTREKLFF
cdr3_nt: TGTGCCAGCAGCCCACGGGAGCAGACGAGGGAAAAACTGTTTTTT

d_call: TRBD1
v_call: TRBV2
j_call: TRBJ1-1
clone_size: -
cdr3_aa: CASSASGTDNTEAFF
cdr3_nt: TGTGCCAGCAGTGCGTCCGGGACAGACAACACTGAAGCTTTCTTT

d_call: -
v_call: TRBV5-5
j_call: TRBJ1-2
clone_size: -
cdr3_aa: CASSLFSLNYGYTF
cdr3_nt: TGTGCCAGCAGCTTGTTTTCCCTTAACTATGGCTACACCTTC

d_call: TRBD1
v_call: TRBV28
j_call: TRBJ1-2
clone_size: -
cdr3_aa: CASSLQGALANYGYTF
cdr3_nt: TGTGCCAGCAGTCTACAGGGGGCCTTAGCTAACTATGGCTACACCTTC

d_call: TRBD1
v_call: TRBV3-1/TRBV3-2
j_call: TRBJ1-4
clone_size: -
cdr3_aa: CASSPDLGGQNEKLFF
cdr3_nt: TGTGCCAGCAGCCCGGATTTGGGGGGACAGAATGAAAAACTGTTTTTT

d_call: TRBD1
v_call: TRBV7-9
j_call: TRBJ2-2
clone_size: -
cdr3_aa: CASSHPGQGAGELFF
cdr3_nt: TGTGCCAGCAGCCACCCCGGACAGGGGGCCGGGGAGCTGTTTTTT

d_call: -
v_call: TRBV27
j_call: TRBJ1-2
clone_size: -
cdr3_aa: CASRPSLAGPHGYTF
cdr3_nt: TGTGCCAGCAGACCCTCCTTGGCAGGGCCCCATGGCTACACCTTC

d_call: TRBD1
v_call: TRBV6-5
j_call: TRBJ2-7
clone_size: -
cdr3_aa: CASSKGTGSYEQYF
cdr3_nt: TGTGCCAGCAGTAAGGGGACAGGCTCCTACGAGCAGTACTTC

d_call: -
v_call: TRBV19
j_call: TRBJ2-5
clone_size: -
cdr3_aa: CASSPGGVETQYF
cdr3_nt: TGTGCCAGTAGTCCCGGGGGAGTAGAGACCCAGTACTTC

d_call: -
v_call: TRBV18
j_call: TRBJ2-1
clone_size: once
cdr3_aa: CASSPPARIEGEQFF
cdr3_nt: TGTGCCAGCTCACCACCGGCCAGGATAGAGGGTGAGCAGTTCTTC

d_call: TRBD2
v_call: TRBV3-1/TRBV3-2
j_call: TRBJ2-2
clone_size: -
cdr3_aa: CASSPVPGLAGGDTGELFF
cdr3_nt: TGTGCCAGCAGCCCAGTCCCGGGACTAGCGGGAGGGGACACCGGGGAGCTGTTTTTT